This TCR beta chain emerged from a study of blood T cell repertoires in COVID-19. Study information: The origin of the acute and convalescent COVID-19 samples was the United States, Italy and Spain. PBMCs, B-cell-depleted T cells, or T cells were the source of the cDNA or gDNA that made up the material.

Per the study methods: Amplification of reference gene primers provided the estimated nucleated cell counts. Sequencing used immunoSEQ multiplex PCR; TCRdb keeps in-frame clones, though not all of them. V and J calls and clone size follow that table, whereas D and trimming were derived from the DNA. Here the sample spans around 180,000 clones, approximately 86% being singletons. The germline gives CDR1 SGHVS, CDR2 FNYEAQ. This CDR3 is 16 amino acids long. V shed 5 bases, J shed 1 base, and the junction held 7 bases outside the gene matches. This rearrangement joins TRBV7-6 to TRBJ1-1; 10 nucleotides align to TRBD1. This sequence originates from a woman in her thirties with active or convalescent COVID-19. Sequencing was carried out using peripheral blood. The DNA of the CDR3 is TGTGCCAGCAGCGTGGACAGGGGGTTACCGAACACTGAAGCTTTCTTT. Translated, it gives CASSVDRGLPNTEAFF.